These 21 T cell receptor beta chains were all obtained from the same sample, sequenced in a study of OX40 agonist ivuxolimab in advanced cancers. Profiled with immunoSEQ multiplex PCR; TCRdb holds only in-frame clones, not every one. The sample holds tens of thousands of clones, approximately 90% seen once. The specimen comprised CD4+ or CD8+ T cells sorted from blood, sampled in a trial of the OX40 agonist ivuxolimab. These receptors were collected from an adult with an advanced solid tumor such as melanoma, head and neck, liver or kidney cancer.

The rearrangement uses TRBV9 and TRBJ2-2; the D gene could be TRBD1 or TRBD2 (5 bases each). CDR1 SGDLS and CDR2 YYNGEE come from the germline V gene. The CDR3 length is 16 residues. V was pared by 0 bases and J by 5 bases, with 14 bases between. CDR3 residues: CASSVGAGSVTGELFF. The DNA for the CDR3 is TGTGCCAGCAGCGTAGGGGCAGGGAGCGTAACCGGGGAGCTGTTTTTT.

This clone was counted only a few times. The rearrangement links TRBV28 to TRBJ1-6, with TRBD1 identical over 7 bases. The CDR3 has 14 amino acids. Germline CDR1 reads MDHEN; CDR2 reads SYDVKM. V shed 5 bases, J shed 10 bases, and the junction held 8 bases outside the gene matches. CDR3 region: CASSLTGLESPLHF. CDR3 nucleotide sequence: TGTGCCAGCAGTCTGACAGGGCTTGAATCACCCCTCCACTTT.

The chain carries TRBV11-3 and TRBJ2-1; D is tentatively TRBD1 or TRBD2 (5 bases each). V gave up 1 base and J gave up 13 bases, with 14 bases separating them. Germline lookup yields CDR1 SGHNT and CDR2 YENEEA. The CDR3 is 13 amino acids. The CDR3 is CASSLGVGDHQFF. CDR3 in DNA: TGTGCCAGCAGCTTAGGAGTAGGGGACCACCAGTTCTTC.

The chain employs TRBV4-3 and TRBJ2-1, with D perhaps TRBD1 or TRBD2 (5 bases each). The CDR3 has 18 residues. V gave up 0 bases and J gave up 0 bases, with 15 bases separating them. The germline CDR1 and CDR2 sequences are LGHNA and YSLEER. The CDR3 loop is CASSQDGGRPSSYNEQFF. DNA for the CDR3: TGCGCCAGCAGCCAAGATGGGGGACGGCCGAGCTCCTACAATGAGCAGTTCTTC.

This clone was observed once. The gene calls are TRBV7-9 and TRBJ2-7; the D is unclear. Trimming pared 1 base from V and 6 bases from J, leaving 7 bases between. Germline V lookup: CDR1 SEHNR, CDR2 FQNEAQ (reference sequence). The CDR3 is made up of 12 amino acids. The DNA for the CDR3 is TGTGCCAGCAGCTTAGTGGGTTCCGAGCAGTACTTC. As protein: CASSLVGSEQYF. The whole variable domain, filled in from reference TRBV7-9 and TRBJ2-7, reads DTGVSQNPRHKITKRGQNVTFRCDPISEHNRLYWYRQTLGQGPEFLTYFQNEAQLEKSRLLSDRFSAERPKGSFSTLEIQRTEQGDSAMYLCASSLVGSEQYFGPGTRLTVT.

This chain joins TRBV19 and TRBJ1-2; D is ambiguous. Trimming shortened V by 7 bases and J by 3 bases, and 21 bases separated the two germline ends. The CDR3 has 16 amino acids. Germline loops: CDR1 LNHDA, CDR2 SQIVND (reference sequence). CDR3: CASTSPRRLADYGYTF. The CDR3 DNA sequence: TGTGCCAGTACCTCCCCGAGGCGATTAGCTGACTATGGCTACACCTTC.

The V gene is TRBV27, the J gene TRBJ2-7, with 7 positions matching TRBD1. The CDR3 has 11 residues. Germline V lookup: CDR1 MNHEY, CDR2 SMNVEV (reference sequence). The V segment lost 8 bases and the J segment 4 bases; nucleotides outside the gene matches: 2. CDR3 sequence reads: CASGTEYEQYF. CDR3 bases: TGTGCCAGCGGGACAGAATACGAGCAGTACTTC.

The V call is TRBV4-3, the J call TRBJ2-7; weak D call: TRBD1 (5 bases). V lost 1 base and J 4 bases, leaving 11 bases between the germline ends. Looked up from germline, CDR1 is LGHNA and CDR2 is YSLEER. The CDR3 has 14 amino acids. CDR3 loop: CASSQGSAGYEQYF. The CDR3, as DNA: TGCGCCAGCAGCCAAGGTTCGGCAGGGTACGAGCAGTACTTC.

The chain combines TRBV10-3 with TRBJ2-2; TRBD1 matches at 11 bases. With 7 bases clipped from V and 0 bases from J, the junction kept 7 bases outside the gene matches. CDR1 is ENHRY and CDR2 is SYGVKD in the germline V gene. This CDR3 has 17 amino acids. CDR3 nucleotide sequence: TGTGCCATCACAGGACAGGGGGCCCTAACGAACACCGGGGAGCTGTTTTTT. Encoded protein: CAITGQGALTNTGELFF.

CDR3 coding DNA: TGTGCCAGCAGCCCCAGGACTGCTCGGGAGCAGTACTTC. Protein product: CASSPRTAREQYF. This chain joins TRBV11-2 and TRBJ2-7, with D possibly matching TRBD2 (5 bases). CDR1 and CDR2 (germline): SGHAT, FQNNGV. The CDR3 runs to 13 residues. V was cut by 5 bases and J by 7 bases, with 15 bases left in between.

This clone has a single count. The chain carries TRBV30 and TRBJ1-1; possible D gene TRBD1, 6 bases. The V gene's germline CDR1 is GTSNPN and CDR2 SVGIG (reference sequence). The V end was cut by 3 bases, the J end by 11 bases, with 19 bases between. CDR3 length: 13 residues. The CDR3 bases are TGTGCCTGGAGCTCGACAGGTCCGTGGGATGCTTTCTTT. Translating it yields CAWSSTGPWDAFF.

The chain uses TRBV27 and TRBJ2-7; a possible D gene is TRBD1 (7 bases). CDR1 is MNHEY and CDR2 is SMNVEV in the germline V gene (reference sequence). V lost 2 bases to trimming and J lost 2 bases, with 10 bases between them. The CDR3 is 14 amino acids. CDR3 in amino acids: CASSLGGGPYEQYF. The CDR3 DNA reads as TGTGCCAGCAGTTTAGGAGGGGGCCCCTACGAGCAGTACTTC.

The chain recombines TRBV5-6 with TRBJ2-7, with 7 bases matching TRBD2. Germline values: CDR1 SGHDT, CDR2 YYEEEE. Trimming took 2 bases from V and 4 from J; bases not matched to a gene: 3. The CDR3 has 13 amino acids. CDR3 sequence: CASSFPSGYEQYF. The CDR3 region has the DNA TGTGCCAGCAGCTTTCCTAGCGGTTACGAGCAGTACTTC.

The V gene is TRBV29-1, the J gene TRBJ1-2; D not resolved. Germline CDR1 is SQVTM and CDR2 is ANQGSEA. Trimming left V 7 bases short and J 5 bases short, with 11 bases between. The CDR3 extends over 11 amino acids. CDR3 in amino acids: CSARTEYGYTF. CDR3 nucleotide sequence: TGCAGCGCTAGGACGGAGTATGGCTACACCTTC.

This chain joins TRBV15 and TRBJ2-2; D tentatively fits TRBD1 or TRBD2 (5 bases each). Trimming cost V 2 bases and J 7 bases, with 8 bases left between them. This CDR3 contains 13 residues. The germline CDR1 and CDR2 sequences are LNHNV and YYDKDF (reference sequence). This CDR3 reads CATSRQGVGELFF. CDR3 nucleotide sequence: TGTGCCACCAGCAGACAGGGAGTCGGGGAGCTGTTTTTT.

The chain links TRBV7-8 to TRBJ2-1; TRBD2 aligns across 10 bases. The CDR3 has 20 residues. Germline loops: CDR1 SGHVS, CDR2 FQNEAQ. V gave up 0 bases and J gave up 0 bases; unmatched junction bases: 11. CDR3 in DNA: TGTGCCAGCAGCTTAGCGTTGGCTAGCGGGAGTGTAGTCTCCTACAATGAGCAGTTCTTC. Translation: CASSLALASGSVVSYNEQFF.

The CDR3 nucleotides are TGTGCCAGCAGCGCGCACAGTGGCACCGGGGAGCTGTTTTTT. Translation: CASSAHSGTGELFF. This chain joins TRBV9 and TRBJ2-2; no clear D. Germline assignment: CDR1 SGDLS and CDR2 YYNGEE. Trimming took off 3 bases at V and 4 bases at J, with 10 bases between the two ends. The CDR3 runs 14 residues.

The chain links TRBV28 to TRBJ1-4, with 8 bases fitting TRBD1. Germline lookup yields CDR1 MDHEN and CDR2 SYDVKM. V lost 5 bases and J lost 6; bases outside the gene matches: 8. The CDR3 is 15 amino acids. CDR3: CASSRQTGVYEKLFF. The CDR3 DNA sequence: TGTGCCAGCAGTCGACAGACAGGGGTTTATGAAAAACTGTTTTTT.

This rearrangement joins TRBV10-1 to TRBJ1-2, with a weak D call TRBD1 (6 bases). V dropped 2 bases and J dropped 8 bases, with 12 bases sitting between them. CDR1 is WNHNN and CDR2 is SYGVQD in the germline V gene (reference sequence). The CDR3 loop spans 13 amino acids. CDR3 nucleotides: TGCGCCAGCAGTGAGAGGGGGGAGATAGGCTACACCTTC. This gives the protein CASSERGEIGYTF.

The chain employs TRBV5-5 and TRBJ2-7; no definite D call. V gave up 6 bases and J gave up 3 bases, with 10 bases separating them. The CDR3 consists of 12 residues. Germline CDR1 is SGHKS and CDR2 is YYEKEE (reference sequence). The CDR3 sequence: CASTGGDYEQYF. In DNA form, the CDR3 reads TGTGCCAGCACAGGTGGGGACTACGAGCAGTACTTC.

The chain joins TRBV7-9 to TRBJ2-1; the D is unclear. V lost 8 bases to trimming and J lost 8 bases, with 4 bases between them. CDR1 and CDR2 from the germline V gene are SEHNR and FQNEAQ (reference sequence). This CDR3 region has 9 residues. The CDR3 sequence: CASGYEQFF. CDR3 coding DNA: TGTGCCAGCGGCTATGAGCAGTTCTTC.